The sequence of this T cell receptor beta chain was determined in a study of CD8+CD57+ T cells in acquired aplastic anemia. Turning to the study itself: An average of approximately 3.4 ug of DNA was obtained from sorted CD4+ and CD8+ cells.

Only patients with CD8+CD57+ cell expansion on flow cytometry were chosen for sequencing. The patients all had a severe acquired aplastic anemia diagnosis. No therapy was given to patients before blood sampling. This clonotype has at least ten counts. Its matching antigen is unknown. Profiling of TCR beta VDJ combinations and CDR3 sequences used genomic DNA as template. Using its own MiXCR run on the reads, TCRdb lists one record per CDR3 protein. The sample lists about 250,000 distinct CDR3 sequences; 40% to 50% were seen once. Study-wide results and limits: Comparison of patients with controls identified about 27 shared CD8+ CDR3 sequences.

Trimming shortened V by 4 bases and J by 2 bases, and 17 bases separated the two germline ends. This CDR3 is 16 amino acids long. CDR1 is SGHDN, CDR2 FVKESK, per germline. The sample comprised sorted CD4+, CD8+, or CD8+CD57+ T cells (not recorded which) from PBMCs. This sequence originates from a human donor with aplastic anemia. The V gene is TRBV14, the J gene TRBJ2-5; D perhaps matches TRBD2 (6 bases). CDR3 sequence: CASSLGRRARQETQYF. Here the CDR3 DNA reads TGTGCCAGCAGCCTGGGTAGGAGGGCCCGGCAAGAGACCCAGTACTTC.